Listed below are T cell receptor beta chains from one sample, sequenced in a study of T cell repertoires in cytomegalovirus infection. TCRdb re-called the reads through MiXCR, storing one row per CDR3 protein. The data contain about a million distinct CDR3 sequences, less than 40% of them seen just once; the ten biggest clones take up over 11%. These receptors lack a known antigen. The sequenced sample was cultured CD8+ T cells from PBMCs, obtained from culture after CMV antigen stimulation. The receptors shown here come from a human donor in good health (CMV status not recorded). Some clones in this sample may be carry-over from other donors' samples. The CDR3 runs from the conserved cysteine through the conserved F or W. Each record gives: V gene, J gene, CDR3 length, clone size, D gene, CDR3 DNA, CDR3 protein. A D gene is named only where the DNA matches it firmly. For some rows the clone size is stated as once, few or many, or as a class when expanded; others skip it.

TRBV27	TRBJ2-4	14	many	TRBD2	TGTGCCAGCTCGCTTCGGGGGGGTTTAGACATTCAGTACTTC	CASSLRGGLDIQYF
TRBV7-9	TRBJ1-1	15	many	.	TGTGCCAGCAGCTTAGCCGGGAGGCTGAACACTGAAGCTTTCTTT	CASSLAGRLNTEAFF
TRBV19	TRBJ1-2	15	few	TRBD1	TGTGCCAGTAGTCCAGCAGGACAGGGGAGCTATGGCTACACCTTC	CASSPAGQGSYGYTF
TRBV24-1	TRBJ2-1	15	.	.	TGTGCCACCAGTGATTTCCTAGACGGGCACAATGAGCAGTTCTTC	CATSDFLDGHNEQFF
TRBV4-3	TRBJ2-4	16	.	.	TGCGCCAGCAGCCAAGAGGGGGGGGCCGGCAAAAACATTCAGTACTTC	CASSQEGGAGKNIQYF
TRBV6-5	TRBJ2-7	15	.	.	TGTGCCAGCAGTCCCTCTCTTTACACCACCTACGAGCAGTACTTC	CASSPSLYTTYEQYF
TRBV29-1	TRBJ2-1	17	.	TRBD2	TGCAGCGTTGAAGGTTTCACTAGCGGGGGAGGCTACAATGAGCAGTTCTTC	CSVEGFTSGGGYNEQFF
TRBV12-3/TRBV12-4	TRBJ2-3	12	few	.	TGTGCCAGCAGTCTACACCAAGATACGCAGTATTTT	CASSLHQDTQYF
TRBV12-3/TRBV12-4	TRBJ2-3	13	few	.	TGTGCCAGCAGCCGTGGGGGTGGGGATACGCAGTATTTT	CASSRGGGDTQYF
TRBV7-9	TRBJ2-3	21	many	.	TGTGCCAGCAGCTTACCAGCACCGGGACGGAAACAGCAAACTAGCACAGATACGCAGTATTTT	CASSLPAPGRKQQTSTDTQYF
TRBV7-9	TRBJ2-5	16	many	.	TGTGCCAGCAGCCCCCAAACCGGCAGGTCGAAAGAGACCCAGTACTTC	CASSPQTGRSKETQYF
TRBV28	TRBJ1-6	13	.	.	TGTGCCAGCAACTTTGGCGAGTTGGGACCCCTCCACTTT	CASNFGELGPLHF
TRBV12-3/TRBV12-4	TRBJ2-2	16	few	TRBD1	TGTGCCAGCAGTCCGAGTCCCGGGACAGGGTTCGGGGAGCTGTTTTTT	CASSPSPGTGFGELFF
TRBV7-2	TRBJ1-1	17	many	.	TGTGCCAGCAGCTTAGTACTCAGACAGATCATGAACACTGAAGCTTTCTTT	CASSLVLRQIMNTEAFF
TRBV7-9	TRBJ1-6	15	many	TRBD1	TGTGCCAGCAGCTTGTCGGGACAGGATGTTTCACCCCTCCACTTT	CASSLSGQDVSPLHF
TRBV25-1	TRBJ1-2	15	few	TRBD1	TGTGCCAGCTCCGCAAAATTTAGGACAGGGGATGGCTACACCTTC	CASSAKFRTGDGYTF
TRBV2	TRBJ2-7	13	.	.	TGTGCCAGCAAGCGTCCGTATACCTACGAGCAGTACTTC	CASKRPYTYEQYF
TRBV6-2/TRBV6-3	TRBJ2-3	16	many	.	TGTGCCAGCACTCTACGAGGGTCCCCTTTAACAGATACGCAGTATTTT	CASTLRGSPLTDTQYF
TRBV5-5	TRBJ2-7	11	.	.	TGTGCCAGCAGCTTCCCCGCCGAGCAGTACTTC	CASSFPAEQYF
TRBV9	TRBJ1-1	16	.	TRBD1	TGTGCCAGCAGCGTAACTCCGGGACAGATGAACACTGAAGCTTTCTTT	CASSVTPGQMNTEAFF
TRBV7-6	TRBJ1-5	15	.	.	TGTGCCAGCAGCCCATTAGCTATACCGAGTCAGCCCCAGCATTTT	CASSPLAIPSQPQHF
TRBV27	TRBJ1-2	14	few	TRBD1	TGTGCCAGCAGCTATGGGACAGGGACCTATGGCTACACCTTC	CASSYGTGTYGYTF
TRBV7-9	TRBJ2-1	15	.	TRBD2	TGTGCCAGCAGCTTAGGGACTAGACCCTACAATGAGCAGTTCTTC	CASSLGTRPYNEQFF
TRBV4-3	TRBJ1-1	15	.	.	TGCGCCAGCAGCCAAAAGACAGGAGTCGGCACTGAAGCTTTCTTT	CASSQKTGVGTEAFF
TRBV12-3/TRBV12-4	TRBJ1-5	13	many	.	TGTGCCAGCAGTTTAGGGCCTATCAAGCCCCAGCATTTT	CASSLGPIKPQHF
TRBV19	TRBJ2-5	14	few	TRBD1	TGTGCCAGTAGACTTGGACAGGGATCGGAGACCCAGTACTTC	CASRLGQGSETQYF
TRBV7-8	TRBJ2-5	16	.	.	TGTGCCAGCAGCCCAATCGTCCTAGCGACACAAGAGACCCAGTACTTC	CASSPIVLATQETQYF
TRBV7-2	TRBJ2-3	13	.	.	TGTGCCAGCAGCCCGGAGGGGGCAGATACGCAGTATTTT	CASSPEGADTQYF
TRBV7-2	TRBJ1-1	15	many	TRBD1	TGTGCCAGCAGCCCCGGGACAGGGGCGAACCCTGAAGCTTTCTTT	CASSPGTGANPEAFF
TRBV12-3/TRBV12-4	TRBJ1-1	15	.	.	TGTGCCAGCAGTTTATATCGGGGTACGAACACTGAAGCTTTCTTT	CASSLYRGTNTEAFF
TRBV20-1	TRBJ2-2	13	few	TRBD2	TGCAGTGCTTCCGGGACTACGACCGGGGAGCTGTTTTTT	CSASGTTTGELFF
TRBV20-1	TRBJ2-3	18	few	.	TGCAGTGCTAGAGGTAGACTGACGCGAGTGGCACACGGGGATACGCAGTATTTT	CSARGRLTRVAHGDTQYF
TRBV20-1	TRBJ2-1	16	.	TRBD2	TGCAGTGCTCCCAGGGAAGTAGCGGGGGCGGACAATGAGCAGTTCTTC	CSAPREVAGADNEQFF
TRBV4-3	TRBJ2-1	16	few	TRBD2	TGCGCCAGCAGCCAAGACTTACTAGCGGGGGACAATGAGCAGTTCTTC	CASSQDLLAGDNEQFF
TRBV5-4	TRBJ2-1	16	.	.	TGTGCCAGCAGCTTGGGGTGGCTAGCGCGGAACAATGAGCAGTTCTTC	CASSLGWLARNNEQFF
TRBV19	TRBJ2-3	17	few	TRBD2	TGTGCCAGTAGTATTTGGCTAGCGGGGGCCAGCACAGATACGCAGTATTTT	CASSIWLAGASTDTQYF
TRBV4-1	TRBJ2-1	15	.	.	TGCGCCAGTAGCCAAGATTCCGAGGCGGTGAATGAGCAGTTCTTC	CASSQDSEAVNEQFF
TRBV7-9	TRBJ1-1	16	.	TRBD1	TGTGCCAGCAGCTTAGTAGGGGACAGGAGGAACACTGAAGCTTTCTTT	CASSLVGDRRNTEAFF
TRBV7-2	TRBJ2-5	15	.	TRBD1	TGTGCCAGCAGCGATACAGGGGGCCTTCAAGAGACCCAGTACTTC	CASSDTGGLQETQYF
TRBV7-6	TRBJ1-1	13	.	.	TGTGCCAGCAGCTTAGGACGACCGGCTGAAGCTTTCTTT	CASSLGRPAEAFF
TRBV19	TRBJ1-2	15	.	.	TGTGCCAGTAGTATTCTCCCGACAGGCAACTATGGCTACACCTTC	CASSILPTGNYGYTF
TRBV3-1	TRBJ2-4	16	.	.	TGTGCCAGCAGCCCGGGGGCAGCCTCAGCCAAAAACATTCAGTACTTC	CASSPGAASAKNIQYF
TRBV6-2/TRBV6-3	TRBJ2-1	14	.	TRBD2	TGTGCCAGTCGGGGGGGGACCCATTACAATGAGCAGTTCTTC	CASRGGTHYNEQFF
TRBV12-3/TRBV12-4	TRBJ1-1	12	many	.	TGTGCCAGCAGTTCCCTGGGAGGTGAAGCTTTCTTT	CASSSLGGEAFF
TRBV7-3	TRBJ1-2	16	.	.	TGTGTCAGCAGCCCTAGGGACCTCAAAGGAGACTATGGCTACACCTTC	CVSSPRDLKGDYGYTF
TRBV5-4	TRBJ2-1	13	once	TRBD2	TGTGCCAGCAGCTTGAAAGCGGGGGGAGTTCAGTTCTTC	CASSLKAGGVQFF
TRBV4-3	TRBJ1-2	15	few	TRBD1	TGCGCCAGCAGCCTTGGACAGGGGGCCCTATATGGCTACACCTTC	CASSLGQGALYGYTF
TRBV11-3	TRBJ2-1	15	few	.	TGTGCCAGCAGCTTCGGGTATCGCTCCTACAATGAGCAGTTCTTC	CASSFGYRSYNEQFF
TRBV28	TRBJ2-5	13	few	.	TGTGCCAGCAGTTTAGGGGGGTCCACGGCCCAGTACTTC	CASSLGGSTAQYF
TRBV6-6	TRBJ1-5	15	.	.	TGTGCCAGCAGCCCCCCCGGGACAAATAATCAGCCCCAGCATTTT	CASSPPGTNNQPQHF